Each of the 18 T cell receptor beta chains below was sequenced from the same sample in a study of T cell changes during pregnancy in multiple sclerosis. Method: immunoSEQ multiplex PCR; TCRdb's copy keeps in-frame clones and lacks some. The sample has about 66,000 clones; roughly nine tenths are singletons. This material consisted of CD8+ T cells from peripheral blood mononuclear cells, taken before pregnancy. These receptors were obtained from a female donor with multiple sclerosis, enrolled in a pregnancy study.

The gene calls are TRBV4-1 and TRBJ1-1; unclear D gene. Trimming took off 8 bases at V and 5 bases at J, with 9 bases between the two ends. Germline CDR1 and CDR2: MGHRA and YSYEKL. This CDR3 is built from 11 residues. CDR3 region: CASGRETEAFF. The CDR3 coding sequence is TGCGCCAGCGGGAGGGAGACTGAAGCTTTCTTT.

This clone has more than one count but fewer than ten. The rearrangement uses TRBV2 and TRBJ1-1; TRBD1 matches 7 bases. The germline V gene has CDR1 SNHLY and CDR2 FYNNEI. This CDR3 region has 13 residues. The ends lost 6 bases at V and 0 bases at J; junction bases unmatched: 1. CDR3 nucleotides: TGTGCCAGCAGGGGACAGTTGAACACTGAAGCTTTCTTT. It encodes CASRGQLNTEAFF.

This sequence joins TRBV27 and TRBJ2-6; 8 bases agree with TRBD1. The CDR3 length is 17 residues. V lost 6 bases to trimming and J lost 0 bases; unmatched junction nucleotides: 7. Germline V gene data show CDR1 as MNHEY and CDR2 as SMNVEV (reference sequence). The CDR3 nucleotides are TGTGCCAGCAGCGACCATGGGACAGGCTCTGGGGCCAACGTCCTGACTTTC. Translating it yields CASSDHGTGSGANVLTF.

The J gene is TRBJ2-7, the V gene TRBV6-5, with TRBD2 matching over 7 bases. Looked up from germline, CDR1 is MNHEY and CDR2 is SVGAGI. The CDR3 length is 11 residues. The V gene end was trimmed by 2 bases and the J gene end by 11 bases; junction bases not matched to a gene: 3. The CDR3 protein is CASSYSGEEYF. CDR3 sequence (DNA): TGTGCCAGCAGTTACAGCGGGGAGGAGTACTTC.

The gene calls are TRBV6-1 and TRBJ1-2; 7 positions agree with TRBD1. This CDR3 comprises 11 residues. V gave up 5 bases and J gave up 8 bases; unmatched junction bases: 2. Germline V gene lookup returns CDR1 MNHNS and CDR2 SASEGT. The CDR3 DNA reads TGTGCCAGCAGTTCGGGACAGGGCTACACCTTC. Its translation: CASSSGQGYTF.

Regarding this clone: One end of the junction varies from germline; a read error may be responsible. The CDR3 spells CTWSGGSAEAFF. The CDR3 coding sequence is TGTACCTGGAGCGGGGGGTCAGCTGAAGCTTTCTTT. The chain is built from TRBV30 and TRBJ1-1, with D possibly being TRBD1 (5 bases). Germline CDR1 is GTSNPN and CDR2 is SVGIG (reference sequence). CDR3 size: 12 residues. The entire variable domain, with the rest obtained from reference TRBV30 and TRBJ1-1, is as follows: SQTIHQWPATLVQPVGSPLSLECTVEGTSNPNLYWYRQAAGRGLQLLFYSVGIGQISSEVPQNLSASRPQDRQFILSSKKLLLSDSGFYLCTWSGGSAEAFFGQGTRLTVV.

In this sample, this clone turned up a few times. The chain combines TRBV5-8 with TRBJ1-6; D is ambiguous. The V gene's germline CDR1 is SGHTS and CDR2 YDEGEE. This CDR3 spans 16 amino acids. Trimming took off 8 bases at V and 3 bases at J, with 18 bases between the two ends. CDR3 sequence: CARTRRRISYNSPLHF. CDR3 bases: TGTGCCAGAACGCGCCGGCGGATAAGCTATAATTCACCCCTCCACTTT.

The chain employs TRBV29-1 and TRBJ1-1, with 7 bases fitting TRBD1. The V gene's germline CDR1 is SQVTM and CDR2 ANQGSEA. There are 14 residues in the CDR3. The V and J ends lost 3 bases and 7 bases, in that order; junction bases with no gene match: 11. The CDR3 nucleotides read TGCAGCGTTGAGGGACAGTCCAAGGGGGATGAAGCTTTCTTT. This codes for CSVEGQSKGDEAFF.

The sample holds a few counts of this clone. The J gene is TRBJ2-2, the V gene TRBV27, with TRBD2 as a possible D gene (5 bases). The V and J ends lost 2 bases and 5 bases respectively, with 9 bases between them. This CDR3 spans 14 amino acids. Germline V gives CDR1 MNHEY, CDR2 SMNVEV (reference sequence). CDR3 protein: CASSLAGLTGELFF. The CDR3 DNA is TGTGCCAGCAGTTTAGCGGGTTTGACCGGGGAGCTGTTTTTT.

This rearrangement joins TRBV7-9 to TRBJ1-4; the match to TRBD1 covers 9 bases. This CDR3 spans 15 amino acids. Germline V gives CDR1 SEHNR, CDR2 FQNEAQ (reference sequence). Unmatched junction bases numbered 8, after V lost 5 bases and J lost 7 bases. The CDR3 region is CASSLTGGLGEKLFF. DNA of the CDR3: TGTGCCAGCAGCCTAACAGGGGGCTTGGGTGAAAAACTGTTTTTT.

DNA of the CDR3: TGTGCCAGCAGCCAGGGGGGACAGGGTTCACCCCTCCACTTT. This translates into CASSQGGQGSPLHF. The chain joins TRBV7-6 to TRBJ1-6; 9 bases are shared with TRBD1. The CDR3 runs 14 residues. CDR1 is SGHVS and CDR2 is FNYEAQ in the germline V gene. The V segment lost 5 bases and the J segment 9 bases; nucleotides outside the gene matches: 5.

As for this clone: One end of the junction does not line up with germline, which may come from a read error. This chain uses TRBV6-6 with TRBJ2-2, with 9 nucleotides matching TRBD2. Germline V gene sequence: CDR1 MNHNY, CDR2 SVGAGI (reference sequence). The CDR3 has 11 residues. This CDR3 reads CVCSGGGELFF. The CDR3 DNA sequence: TGCGTTTGTAGCGGGGGCGGGGAGCTGTTTTTT.

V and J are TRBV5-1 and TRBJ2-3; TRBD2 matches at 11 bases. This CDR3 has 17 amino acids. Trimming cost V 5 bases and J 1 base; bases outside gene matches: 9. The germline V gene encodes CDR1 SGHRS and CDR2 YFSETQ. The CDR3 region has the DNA TGCGCCAGCAGGGGGACTAGCGGCCCCTATCGCACAGATACGCAGTATTTT. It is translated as CASRGTSGPYRTDTQYF.

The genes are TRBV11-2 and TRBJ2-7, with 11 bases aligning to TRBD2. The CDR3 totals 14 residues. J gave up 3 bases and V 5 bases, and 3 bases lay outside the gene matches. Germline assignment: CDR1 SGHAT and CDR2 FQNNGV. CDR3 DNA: TGTGCCAGCAGCCCCGGGACTAGCGGCTACGAGCAGTACTTC. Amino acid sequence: CASSPGTSGYEQYF.

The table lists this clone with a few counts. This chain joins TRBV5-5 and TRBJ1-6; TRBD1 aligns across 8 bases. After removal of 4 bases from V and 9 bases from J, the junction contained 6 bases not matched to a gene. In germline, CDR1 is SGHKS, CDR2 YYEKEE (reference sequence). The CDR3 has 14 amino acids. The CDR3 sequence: CASSPGQGSSPLHF. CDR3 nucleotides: TGTGCCAGCAGCCCCGGACAGGGTAGTTCACCCCTCCACTTT.

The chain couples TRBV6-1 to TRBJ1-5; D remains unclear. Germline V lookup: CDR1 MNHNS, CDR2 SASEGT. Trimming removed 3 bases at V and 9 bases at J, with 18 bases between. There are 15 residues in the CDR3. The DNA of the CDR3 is TGTGCCAGCAGTGAGAAGGTTAGGCTATGGAGGCCCCAGCATTTT. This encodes CASSEKVRLWRPQHF.

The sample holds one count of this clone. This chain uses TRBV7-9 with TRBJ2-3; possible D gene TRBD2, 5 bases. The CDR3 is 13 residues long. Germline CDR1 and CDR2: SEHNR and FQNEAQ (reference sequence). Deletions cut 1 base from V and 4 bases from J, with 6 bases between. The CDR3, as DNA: TGTGCCAGCAGCTTAGTCGGGGCAGATACGCAGTATTTT. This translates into CASSLVGADTQYF.

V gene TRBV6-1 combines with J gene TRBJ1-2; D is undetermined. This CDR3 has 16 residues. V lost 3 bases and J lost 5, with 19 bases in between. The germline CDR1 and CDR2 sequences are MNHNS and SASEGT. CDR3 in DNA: TGTGCCAGCAGTGATATGACACCAAACCAAGGATATGGCTACACCTTC. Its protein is CASSDMTPNQGYGYTF.